This TCR beta chain comes out of a study of technical replicates of blood from several donors. The assay was immunoSEQ multiplex PCR, and TCRdb's table has in-frame clones only and misses some. Altogether more than 65,000 clones are present, roughly 96% being singletons, with the ten largest covering less than 0.35%. The count of this clone is one. Germline V gene sequence: CDR1 GTSNPN, CDR2 SVGIG (reference sequence). With 4 bases removed from V and 2 bases from J, the gap between germline ends came to 9 bases. CDR3 length: 13 residues. The specimen sequenced was T cells isolated from PBMCs. This TCR came from a human donor in good health. This chain uses TRBV30 with TRBJ1-5; D unclear. In nucleotides, the CDR3 is TGTGCCTGGAAGGCGGAGGGCAATCAGCCCCAGCATTTT. Its translation: CAWKAEGNQPQHF.